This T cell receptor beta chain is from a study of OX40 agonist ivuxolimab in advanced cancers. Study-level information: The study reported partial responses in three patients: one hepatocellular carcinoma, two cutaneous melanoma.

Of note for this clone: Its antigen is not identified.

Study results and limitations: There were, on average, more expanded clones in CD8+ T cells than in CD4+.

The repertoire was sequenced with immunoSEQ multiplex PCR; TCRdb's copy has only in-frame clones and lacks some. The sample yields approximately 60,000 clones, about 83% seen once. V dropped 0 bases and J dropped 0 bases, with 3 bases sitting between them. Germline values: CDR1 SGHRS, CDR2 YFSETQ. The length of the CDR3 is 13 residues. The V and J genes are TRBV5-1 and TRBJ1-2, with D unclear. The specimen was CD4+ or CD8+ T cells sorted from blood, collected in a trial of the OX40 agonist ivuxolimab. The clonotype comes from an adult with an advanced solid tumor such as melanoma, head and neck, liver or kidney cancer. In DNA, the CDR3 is TGCGCCAGCAGCTTGGATTCTAACTATGGCTACACCTTC. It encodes CASSLDSNYGYTF.